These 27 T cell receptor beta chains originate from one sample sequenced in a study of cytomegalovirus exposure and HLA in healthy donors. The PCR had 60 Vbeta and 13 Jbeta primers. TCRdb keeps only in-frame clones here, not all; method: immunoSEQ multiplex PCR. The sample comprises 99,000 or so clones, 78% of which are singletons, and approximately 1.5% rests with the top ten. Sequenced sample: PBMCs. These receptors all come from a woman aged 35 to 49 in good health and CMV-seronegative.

The CDR3 sequence: CASSTIGGHYTF. CDR3 DNA sequence: TGTGCCAGCAGTACGATAGGAGGTCACTACACCTTC. The V call is TRBV28, the J call TRBJ1-2; D is uncertain. This CDR3 contains 12 residues. Trimming removed 5 bases at V and 10 bases at J, with 14 bases between. CDR1 is MDHEN, CDR2 SYDVKM, per germline.

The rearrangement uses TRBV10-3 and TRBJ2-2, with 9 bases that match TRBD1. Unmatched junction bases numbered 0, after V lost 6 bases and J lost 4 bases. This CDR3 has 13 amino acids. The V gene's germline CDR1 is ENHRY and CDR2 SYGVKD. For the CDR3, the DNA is TGTGCCATCAGGGGACAGGGCACCGGGGAGCTGTTTTTT. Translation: CAIRGQGTGELFF.

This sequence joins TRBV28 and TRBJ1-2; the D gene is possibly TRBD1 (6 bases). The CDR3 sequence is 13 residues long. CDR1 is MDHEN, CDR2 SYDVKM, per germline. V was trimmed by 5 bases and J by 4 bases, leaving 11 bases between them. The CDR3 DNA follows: TGTGCCAGCAGTAACAGGGACGGCTATGGCTACACCTTC. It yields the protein CASSNRDGYGYTF.

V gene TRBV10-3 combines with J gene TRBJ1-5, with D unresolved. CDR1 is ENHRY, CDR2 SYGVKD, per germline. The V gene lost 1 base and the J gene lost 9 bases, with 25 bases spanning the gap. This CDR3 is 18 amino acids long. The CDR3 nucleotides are TGTGCCATCAGTGAGTACCCCCCCGAGGGCTCCAATCAGTTGCCCCAGCATTTT. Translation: CAISEYPPEGSNQLPQHF.

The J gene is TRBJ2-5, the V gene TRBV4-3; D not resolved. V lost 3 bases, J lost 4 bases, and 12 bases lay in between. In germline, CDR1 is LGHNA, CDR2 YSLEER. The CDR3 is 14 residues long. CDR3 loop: CASSQGLLSETQYF. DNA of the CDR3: TGCGCCAGCAGCCAGGGCCTCCTATCAGAGACCCAGTACTTC.

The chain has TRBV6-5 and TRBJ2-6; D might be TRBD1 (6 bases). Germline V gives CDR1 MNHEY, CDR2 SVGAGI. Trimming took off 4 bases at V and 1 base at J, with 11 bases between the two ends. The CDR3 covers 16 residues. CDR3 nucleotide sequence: TGTGCCAGCAGTTGGGCAGGGGTTTCTGGGGCCAACGTCCTGACTTTC. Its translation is CASSWAGVSGANVLTF.

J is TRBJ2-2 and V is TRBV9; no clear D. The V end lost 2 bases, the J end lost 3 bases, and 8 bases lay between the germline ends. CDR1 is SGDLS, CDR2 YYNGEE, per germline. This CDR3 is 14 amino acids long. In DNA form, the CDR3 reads TGTGCCAGCAGCGTTACAATTCACACCGGGGAGCTGTTTTTT. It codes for CASSVTIHTGELFF.

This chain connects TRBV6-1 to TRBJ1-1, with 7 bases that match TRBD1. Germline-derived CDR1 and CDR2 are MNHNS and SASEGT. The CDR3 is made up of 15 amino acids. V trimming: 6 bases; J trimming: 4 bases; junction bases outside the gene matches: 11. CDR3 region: CASSLHQTGTTEAFF. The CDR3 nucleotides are TGTGCCAGCAGCCTACACCAGACAGGGACCACTGAAGCTTTCTTT.

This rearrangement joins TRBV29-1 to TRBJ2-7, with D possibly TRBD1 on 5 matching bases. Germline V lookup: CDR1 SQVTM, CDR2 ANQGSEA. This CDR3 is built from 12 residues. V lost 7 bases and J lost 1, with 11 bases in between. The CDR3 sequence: CSAWTSSYEQYF. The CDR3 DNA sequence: TGCAGCGCCTGGACAAGTTCCTACGAGCAGTACTTC.

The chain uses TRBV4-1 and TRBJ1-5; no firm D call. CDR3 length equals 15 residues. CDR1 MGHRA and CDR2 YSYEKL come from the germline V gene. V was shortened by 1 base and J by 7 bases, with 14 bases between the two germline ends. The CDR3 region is CASSQGRGNRQPQHF. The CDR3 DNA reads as TGCGCCAGCAGCCAAGGGCGAGGGAACCGGCAGCCCCAGCATTTT.

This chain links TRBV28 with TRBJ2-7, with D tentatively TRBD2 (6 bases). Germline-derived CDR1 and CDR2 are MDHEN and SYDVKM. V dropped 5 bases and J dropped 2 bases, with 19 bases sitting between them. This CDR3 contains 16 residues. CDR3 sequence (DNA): TGTGCCAGCAGTAAAAAAACTAGCAGGAGGGCCTACGAGCAGTACTTC. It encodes CASSKKTSRRAYEQYF.

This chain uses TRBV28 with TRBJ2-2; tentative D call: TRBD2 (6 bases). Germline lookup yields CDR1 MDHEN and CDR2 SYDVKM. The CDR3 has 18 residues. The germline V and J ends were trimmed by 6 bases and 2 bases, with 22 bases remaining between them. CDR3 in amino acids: CASSLPGDGGLNTGELFF. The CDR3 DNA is TGTGCCAGCAGCCTCCCGGGTGACGGAGGACTAAACACCGGGGAGCTGTTTTTT.

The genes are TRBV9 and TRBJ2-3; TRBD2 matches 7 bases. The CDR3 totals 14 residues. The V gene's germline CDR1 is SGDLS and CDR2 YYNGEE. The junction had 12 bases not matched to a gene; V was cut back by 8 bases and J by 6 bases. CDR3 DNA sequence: TGTGCCAGTCGTCCTGGGAGGGCCGTTGATACGCAGTATTTT. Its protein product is CASRPGRAVDTQYF.

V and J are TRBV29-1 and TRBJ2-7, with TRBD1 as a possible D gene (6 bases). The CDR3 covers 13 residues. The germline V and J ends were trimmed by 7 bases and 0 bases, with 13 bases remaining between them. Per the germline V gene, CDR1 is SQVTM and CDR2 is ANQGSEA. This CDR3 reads CSAQGLPSYEQYF. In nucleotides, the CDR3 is TGCAGCGCACAGGGTTTACCCTCCTACGAGCAGTACTTC.

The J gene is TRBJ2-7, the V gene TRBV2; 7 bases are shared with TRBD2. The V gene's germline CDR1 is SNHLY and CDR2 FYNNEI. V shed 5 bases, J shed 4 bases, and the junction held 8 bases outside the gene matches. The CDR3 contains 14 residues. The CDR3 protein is CASSFERGPYEQYF. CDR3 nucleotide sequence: TGTGCCAGCAGTTTCGAGCGGGGACCTTACGAGCAGTACTTC.

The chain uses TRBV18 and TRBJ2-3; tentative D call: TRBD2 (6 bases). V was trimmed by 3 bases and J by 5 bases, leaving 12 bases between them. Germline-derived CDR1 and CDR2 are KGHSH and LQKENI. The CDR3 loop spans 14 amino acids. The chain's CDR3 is CASSPQGGGDTQYF. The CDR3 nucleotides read TGTGCCAGCTCACCCCAGGGAGGAGGAGATACGCAGTATTTT.

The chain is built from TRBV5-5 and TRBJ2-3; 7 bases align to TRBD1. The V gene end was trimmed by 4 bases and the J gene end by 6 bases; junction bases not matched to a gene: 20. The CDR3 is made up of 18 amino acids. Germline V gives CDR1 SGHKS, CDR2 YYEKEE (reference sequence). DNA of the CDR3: TGTGCCAGCAGCGGCTTCGACAGGGCTCCTATGCTTTTGGATACGCAGTATTTT. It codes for CASSGFDRAPMLLDTQYF.

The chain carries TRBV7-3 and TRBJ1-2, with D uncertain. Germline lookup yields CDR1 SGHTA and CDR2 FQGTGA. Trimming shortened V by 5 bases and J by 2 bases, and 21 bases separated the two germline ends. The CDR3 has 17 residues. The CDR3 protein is CASSPTPFSGLNYGYTF. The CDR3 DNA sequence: TGTGCCAGCAGCCCAACGCCATTTTCCGGACTGAACTATGGCTACACCTTC.

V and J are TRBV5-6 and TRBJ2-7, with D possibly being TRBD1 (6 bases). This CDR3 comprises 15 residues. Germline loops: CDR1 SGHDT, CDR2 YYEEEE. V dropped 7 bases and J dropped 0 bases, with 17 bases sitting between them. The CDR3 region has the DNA TGTGCCAGCCGAAACGCGCTCAGGGGCTCCTACGAGCAGTACTTC. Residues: CASRNALRGSYEQYF.

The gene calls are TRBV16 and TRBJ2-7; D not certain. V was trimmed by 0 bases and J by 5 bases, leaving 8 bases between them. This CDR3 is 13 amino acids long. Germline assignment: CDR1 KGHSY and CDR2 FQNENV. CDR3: CASSQSRKNEQYF. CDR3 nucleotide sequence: TGTGCCAGCAGCCAATCGCGGAAAAACGAGCAGTACTTC.

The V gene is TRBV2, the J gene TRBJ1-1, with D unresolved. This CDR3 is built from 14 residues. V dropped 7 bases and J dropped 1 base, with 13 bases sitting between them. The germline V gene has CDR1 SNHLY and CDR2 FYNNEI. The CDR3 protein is CASKGREGNTEAFF. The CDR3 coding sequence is TGTGCCAGCAAGGGCCGAGAGGGGAACACTGAAGCTTTCTTT.

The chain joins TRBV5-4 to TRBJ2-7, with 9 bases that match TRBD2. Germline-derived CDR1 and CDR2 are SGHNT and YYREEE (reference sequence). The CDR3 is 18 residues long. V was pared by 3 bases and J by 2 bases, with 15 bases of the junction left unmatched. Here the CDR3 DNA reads TGTGCCAGCAGCTCCTCGGGACTAGCTTCTCATTCCGCCTACGAGCAGTACTTC. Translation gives CASSSSGLASHSAYEQYF.

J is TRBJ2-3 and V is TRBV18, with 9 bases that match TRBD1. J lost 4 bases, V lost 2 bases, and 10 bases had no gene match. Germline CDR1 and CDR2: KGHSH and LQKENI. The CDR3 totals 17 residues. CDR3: CASSPSLPGQGPDTQYF. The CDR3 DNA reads TGTGCCAGCTCACCAAGCCTTCCGGGACAGGGCCCAGATACGCAGTATTTT.

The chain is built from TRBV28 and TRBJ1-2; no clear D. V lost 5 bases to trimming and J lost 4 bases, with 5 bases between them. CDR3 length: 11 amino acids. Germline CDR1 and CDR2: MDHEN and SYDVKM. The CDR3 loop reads CASSGPYGYTF. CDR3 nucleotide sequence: TGTGCCAGCAGTGGCCCCTATGGCTACACCTTC.

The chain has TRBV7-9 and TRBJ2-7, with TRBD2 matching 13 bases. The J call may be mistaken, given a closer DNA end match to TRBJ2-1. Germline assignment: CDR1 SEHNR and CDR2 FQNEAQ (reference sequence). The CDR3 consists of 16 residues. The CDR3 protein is CASSSGLAGPGDEQFF. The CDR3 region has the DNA TGTGCCAGCAGCTCGGGACTAGCGGGGCCCGGCGATGAGCAGTTCTTC.

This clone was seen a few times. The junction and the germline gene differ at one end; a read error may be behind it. CDR3 in DNA: TGTGCCACCAGCACGGGGGGCGCTTTTCGGGGAGCTGTTTTT. It codes for CATSTGGAFRGAVF. J is TRBJ2-2 and V is TRBV15, with a tentative D call TRBD2 (7 bases). The V gene's germline CDR1 is LNHNV and CDR2 YYDKDF (reference sequence). The CDR3 extends over 14 amino acids.

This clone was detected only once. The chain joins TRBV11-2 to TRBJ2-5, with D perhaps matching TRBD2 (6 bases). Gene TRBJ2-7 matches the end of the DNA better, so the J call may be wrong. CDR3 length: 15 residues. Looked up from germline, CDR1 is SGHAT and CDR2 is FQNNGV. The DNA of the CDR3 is TGTGCCAGCAGCTTAGCATGGGGGGATCGCTACGAGCAGTACTTC. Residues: CASSLAWGDRYEQYF.